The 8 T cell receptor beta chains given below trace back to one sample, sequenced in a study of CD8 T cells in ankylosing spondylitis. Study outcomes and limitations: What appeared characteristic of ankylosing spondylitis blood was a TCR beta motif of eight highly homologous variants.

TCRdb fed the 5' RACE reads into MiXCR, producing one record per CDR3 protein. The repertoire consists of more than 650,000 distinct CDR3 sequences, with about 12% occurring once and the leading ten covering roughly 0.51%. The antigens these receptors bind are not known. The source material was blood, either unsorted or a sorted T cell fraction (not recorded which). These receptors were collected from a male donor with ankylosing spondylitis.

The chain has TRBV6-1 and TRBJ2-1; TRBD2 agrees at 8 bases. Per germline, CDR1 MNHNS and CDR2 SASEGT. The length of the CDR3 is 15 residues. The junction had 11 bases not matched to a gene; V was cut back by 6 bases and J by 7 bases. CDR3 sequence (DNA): TGTGCCAGCAGCCGACGACCGGGACTAGAAAATGAGCAGTTCTTC. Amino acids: CASSRRPGLENEQFF.

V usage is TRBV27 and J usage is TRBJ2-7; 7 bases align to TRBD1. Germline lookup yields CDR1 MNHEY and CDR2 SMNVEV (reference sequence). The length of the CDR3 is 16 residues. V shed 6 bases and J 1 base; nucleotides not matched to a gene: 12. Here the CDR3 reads CASSPAPRGFSYEQYF. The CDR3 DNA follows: TGTGCCAGCAGCCCGGCACCCAGGGGGTTTTCCTACGAGCAGTACTTC.

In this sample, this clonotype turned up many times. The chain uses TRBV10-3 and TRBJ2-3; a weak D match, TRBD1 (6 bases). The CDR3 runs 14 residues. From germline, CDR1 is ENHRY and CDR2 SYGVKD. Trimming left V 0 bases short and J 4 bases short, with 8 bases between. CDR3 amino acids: CAISESRGADTQYF. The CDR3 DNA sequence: TGTGCCATCAGTGAGTCCAGGGGTGCAGATACGCAGTATTTT.

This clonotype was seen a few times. The CDR3 DNA follows: TGTGCCAGCAGTTCGGCCCATGGGACACCTTCCTACGAGCAGTACTTC. Protein product: CASSSAHGTPSYEQYF. J is TRBJ2-7 and V is TRBV12-3 or TRBV12-4; D perhaps matches TRBD1 (6 bases). This CDR3 has 16 residues. V lost 4 bases, J lost 1 base, and 17 bases lay in between.

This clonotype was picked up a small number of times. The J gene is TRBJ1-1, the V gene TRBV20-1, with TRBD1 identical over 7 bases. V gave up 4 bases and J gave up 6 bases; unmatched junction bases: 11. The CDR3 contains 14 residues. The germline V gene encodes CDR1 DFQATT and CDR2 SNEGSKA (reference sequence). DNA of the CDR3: TGCAGTGCTAACATACGACAGGGAGTCGCTGAAGCTTTCTTT. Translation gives CSANIRQGVAEAFF.

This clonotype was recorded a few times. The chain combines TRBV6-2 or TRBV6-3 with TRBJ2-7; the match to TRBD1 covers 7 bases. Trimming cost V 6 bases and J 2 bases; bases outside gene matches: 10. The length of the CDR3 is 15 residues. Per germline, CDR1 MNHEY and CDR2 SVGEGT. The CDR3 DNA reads TGTGCCAGCAGCCGGACAGGAATAATGGCCTACGAGCAGTACTTC. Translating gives CASSRTGIMAYEQYF.

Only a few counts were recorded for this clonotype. CDR3: CSASGQIRPLHF. CDR3 in DNA: TGCAGTGCTAGCGGACAGATTAGACCCCTCCACTTT. The V and J genes are TRBV20-1 and TRBJ1-6, with D perhaps TRBD1 (6 bases). CDR3 length: 12 residues. V was shortened by 3 bases and J by 12 bases, with 12 bases between the two germline ends. Germline V gene sequence: CDR1 DFQATT, CDR2 SNEGSKA (reference sequence).

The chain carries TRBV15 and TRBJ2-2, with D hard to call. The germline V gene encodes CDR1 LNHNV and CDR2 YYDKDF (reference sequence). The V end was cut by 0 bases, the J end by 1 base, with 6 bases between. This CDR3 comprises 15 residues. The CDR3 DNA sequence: TGTGCCACCAGCAGAGATCTACAGAACACCGGGGAGCTGTTTTTT. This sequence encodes CATSRDLQNTGELFF.